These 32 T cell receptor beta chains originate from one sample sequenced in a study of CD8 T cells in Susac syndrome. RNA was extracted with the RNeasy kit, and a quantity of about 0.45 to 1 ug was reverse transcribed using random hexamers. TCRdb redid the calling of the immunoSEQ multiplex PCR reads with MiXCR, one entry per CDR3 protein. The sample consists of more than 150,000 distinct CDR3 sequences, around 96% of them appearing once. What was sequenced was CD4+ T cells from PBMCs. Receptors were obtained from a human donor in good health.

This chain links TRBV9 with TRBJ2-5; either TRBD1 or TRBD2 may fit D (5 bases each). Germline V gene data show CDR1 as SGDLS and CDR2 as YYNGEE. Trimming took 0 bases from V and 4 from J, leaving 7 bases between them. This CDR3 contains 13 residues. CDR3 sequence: CASSVGGTETQYF. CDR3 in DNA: TGTGCCAGCAGCGTAGGAGGGACAGAGACCCAGTACTTC.

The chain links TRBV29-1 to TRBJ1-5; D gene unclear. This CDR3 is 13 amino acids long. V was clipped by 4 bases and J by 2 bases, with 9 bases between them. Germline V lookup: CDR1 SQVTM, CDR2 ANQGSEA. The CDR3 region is CSVGHGGNQPQHF. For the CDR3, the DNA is TGCAGCGTTGGACACGGGGGCAATCAGCCCCAGCATTTT.

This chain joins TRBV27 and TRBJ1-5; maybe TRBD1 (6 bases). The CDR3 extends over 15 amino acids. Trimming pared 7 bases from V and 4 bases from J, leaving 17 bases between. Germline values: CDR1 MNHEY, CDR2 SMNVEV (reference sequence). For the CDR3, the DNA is TGTGCCAGCAAACCCCAACAGGGTAGGAATCAGCCCCAGCATTTT. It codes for CASKPQQGRNQPQHF.

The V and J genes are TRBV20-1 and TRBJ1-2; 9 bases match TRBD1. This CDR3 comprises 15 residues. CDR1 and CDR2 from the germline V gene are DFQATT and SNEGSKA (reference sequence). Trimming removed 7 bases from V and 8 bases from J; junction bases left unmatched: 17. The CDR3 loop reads CSVFGQGPRREGYTF. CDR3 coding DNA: TGCAGTGTTTTCGGACAGGGGCCGAGAAGGGAGGGCTACACCTTC.

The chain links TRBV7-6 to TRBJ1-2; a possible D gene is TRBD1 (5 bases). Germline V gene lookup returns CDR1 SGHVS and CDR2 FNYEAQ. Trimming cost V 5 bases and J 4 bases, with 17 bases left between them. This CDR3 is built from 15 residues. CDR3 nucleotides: TGTGCCAGCAGCCCAGAAGTGGCGGGGACCTATGGCTACACCTTC. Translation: CASSPEVAGTYGYTF.

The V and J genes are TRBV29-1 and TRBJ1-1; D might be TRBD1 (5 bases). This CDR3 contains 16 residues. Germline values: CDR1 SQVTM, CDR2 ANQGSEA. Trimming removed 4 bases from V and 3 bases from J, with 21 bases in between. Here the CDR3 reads CSVVVMGGSEDTEAFF. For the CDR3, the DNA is TGCAGCGTTGTAGTGATGGGGGGATCCGAGGACACTGAAGCTTTCTTT.

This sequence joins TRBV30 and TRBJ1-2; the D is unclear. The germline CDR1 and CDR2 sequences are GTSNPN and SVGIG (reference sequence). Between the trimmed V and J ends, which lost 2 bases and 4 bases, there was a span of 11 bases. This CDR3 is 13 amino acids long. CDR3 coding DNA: TGTGCCTGGAGTACCGACGGAACCTATGGCTACACCTTC. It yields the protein CAWSTDGTYGYTF.

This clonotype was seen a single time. The CDR3 DNA sequence: TGTGCCAGCATCCGGACAGGGCGCTCCTACGAGCAGTACTTC. It translates to CASIRTGRSYEQYF. The V gene is TRBV11-2, the J gene TRBJ2-7; 8 nucleotides line up with TRBD1. The length of the CDR3 is 14 residues. The germline V gene encodes CDR1 SGHAT and CDR2 FQNNGV. Unmatched junction bases numbered 5, after V lost 7 bases and J lost 0 bases.

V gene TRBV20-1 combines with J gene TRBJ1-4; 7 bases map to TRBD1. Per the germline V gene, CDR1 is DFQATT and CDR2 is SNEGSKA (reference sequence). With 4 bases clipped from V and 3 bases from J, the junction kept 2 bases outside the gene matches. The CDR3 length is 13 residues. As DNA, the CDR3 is TGCAGTGCTACAGGGGGACCTAATGAAAAACTGTTTTTT. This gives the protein CSATGGPNEKLFF.

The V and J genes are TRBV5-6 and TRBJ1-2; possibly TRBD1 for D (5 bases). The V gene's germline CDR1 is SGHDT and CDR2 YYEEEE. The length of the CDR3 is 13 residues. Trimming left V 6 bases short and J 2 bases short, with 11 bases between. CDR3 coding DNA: TGTGCCAGCATCAAACAGGAGAACTATGGCTACACCTTC. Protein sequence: CASIKQENYGYTF.

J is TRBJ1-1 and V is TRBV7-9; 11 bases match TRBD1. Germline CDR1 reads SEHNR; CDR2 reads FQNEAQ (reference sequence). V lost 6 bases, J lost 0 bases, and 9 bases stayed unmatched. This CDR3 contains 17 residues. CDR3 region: CASRFWTGGAMNTEAFF. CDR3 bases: TGTGCCAGCAGGTTCTGGACAGGGGGCGCGATGAACACTGAAGCTTTCTTT.

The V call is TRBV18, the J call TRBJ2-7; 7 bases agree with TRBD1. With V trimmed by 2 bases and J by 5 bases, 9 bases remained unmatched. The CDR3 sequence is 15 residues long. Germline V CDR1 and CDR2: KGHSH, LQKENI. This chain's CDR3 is CASSPTGTVIDEQYF. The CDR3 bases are TGTGCCAGCTCACCAACCGGGACAGTAATCGACGAGCAGTACTTC.

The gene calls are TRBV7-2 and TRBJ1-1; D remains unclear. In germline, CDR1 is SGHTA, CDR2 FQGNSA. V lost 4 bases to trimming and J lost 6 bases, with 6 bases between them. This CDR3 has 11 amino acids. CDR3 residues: CASSWRAEAFF. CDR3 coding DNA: TGTGCCAGCAGCTGGAGGGCTGAAGCTTTCTTT.

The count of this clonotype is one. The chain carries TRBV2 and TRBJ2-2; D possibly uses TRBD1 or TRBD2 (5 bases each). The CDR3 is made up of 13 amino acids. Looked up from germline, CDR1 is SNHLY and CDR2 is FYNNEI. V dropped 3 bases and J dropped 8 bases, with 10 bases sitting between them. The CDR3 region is CASSEPGRGELFF. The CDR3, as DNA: TGTGCCAGCAGTGAGCCAGGGAGAGGGGAGCTGTTTTTT.

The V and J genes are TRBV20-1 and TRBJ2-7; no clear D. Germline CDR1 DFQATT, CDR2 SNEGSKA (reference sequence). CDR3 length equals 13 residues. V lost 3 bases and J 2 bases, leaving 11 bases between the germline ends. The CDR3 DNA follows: TGCAGTGCTAGGGGTCCCTTCACCTACGAGCAGTACTTC. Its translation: CSARGPFTYEQYF.

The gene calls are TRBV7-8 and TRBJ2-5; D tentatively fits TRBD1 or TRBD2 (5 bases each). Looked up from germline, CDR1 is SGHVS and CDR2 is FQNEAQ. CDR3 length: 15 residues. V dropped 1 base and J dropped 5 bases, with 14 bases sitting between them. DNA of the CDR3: TGTGCCAGCAGCTTAGAAAGGGACCCGGGGGAGACCCAGTACTTC. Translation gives CASSLERDPGETQYF.

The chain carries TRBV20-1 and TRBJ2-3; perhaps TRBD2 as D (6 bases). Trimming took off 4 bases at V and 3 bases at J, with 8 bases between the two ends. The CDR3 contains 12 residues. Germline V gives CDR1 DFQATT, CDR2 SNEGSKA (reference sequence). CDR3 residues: CSATSDTDTQYF. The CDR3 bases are TGCAGTGCTACTAGCGATACAGATACGCAGTATTTT.

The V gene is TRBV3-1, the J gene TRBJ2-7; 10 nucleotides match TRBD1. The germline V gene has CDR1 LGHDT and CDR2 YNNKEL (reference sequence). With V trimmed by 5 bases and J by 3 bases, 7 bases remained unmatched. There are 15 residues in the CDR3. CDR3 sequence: CASSAPGTGVYEQYF. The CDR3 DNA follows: TGTGCCAGCAGCGCCCCCGGGACAGGGGTCTACGAGCAGTACTTC.

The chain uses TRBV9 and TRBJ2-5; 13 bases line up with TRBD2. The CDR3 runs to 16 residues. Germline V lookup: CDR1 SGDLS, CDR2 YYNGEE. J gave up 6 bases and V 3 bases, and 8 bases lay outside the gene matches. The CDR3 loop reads CASSAGTSGADKTQYF. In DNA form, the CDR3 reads TGTGCCAGCAGCGCGGGGACTAGCGGGGCTGATAAGACCCAGTACTTC.

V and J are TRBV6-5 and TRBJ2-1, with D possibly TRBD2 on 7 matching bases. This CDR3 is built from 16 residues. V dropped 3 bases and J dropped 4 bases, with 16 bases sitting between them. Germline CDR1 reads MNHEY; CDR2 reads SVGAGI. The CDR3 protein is CASSYIWRGRYNEQFF. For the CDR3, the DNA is TGTGCCAGCAGTTATATATGGCGGGGGCGTTACAATGAGCAGTTCTTC.

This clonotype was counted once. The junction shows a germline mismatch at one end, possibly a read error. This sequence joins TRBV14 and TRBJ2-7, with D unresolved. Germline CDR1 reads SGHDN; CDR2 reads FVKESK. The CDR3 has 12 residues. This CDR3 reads CASSQDFILPFF. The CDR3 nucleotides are TGTGCCAGCAGCCAAGATTTCATCCTACCTTTCTTC.

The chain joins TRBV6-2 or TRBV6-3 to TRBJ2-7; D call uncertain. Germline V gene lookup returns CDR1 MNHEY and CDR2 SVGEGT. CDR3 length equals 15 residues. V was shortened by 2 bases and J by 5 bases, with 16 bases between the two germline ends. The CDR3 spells CASSYRALVVNEQYF. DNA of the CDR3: TGTGCCAGCAGTTACCGTGCGCTAGTGGTGAACGAGCAGTACTTC.

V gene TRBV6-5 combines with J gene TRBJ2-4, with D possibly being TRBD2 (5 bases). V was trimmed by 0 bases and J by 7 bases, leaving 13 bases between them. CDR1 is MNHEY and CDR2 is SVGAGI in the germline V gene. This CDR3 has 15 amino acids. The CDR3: CASSYSRSEGNIQYF. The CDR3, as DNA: TGTGCCAGCAGTTACTCGAGGTCCGAGGGCAACATTCAGTACTTC.

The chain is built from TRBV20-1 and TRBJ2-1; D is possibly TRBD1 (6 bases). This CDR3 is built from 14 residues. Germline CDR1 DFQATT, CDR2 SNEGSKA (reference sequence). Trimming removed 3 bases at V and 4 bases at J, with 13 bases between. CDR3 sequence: CSARPDRGYNEQFF. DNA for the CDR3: TGCAGTGCTAGGCCGGACAGAGGGTACAATGAGCAGTTCTTC.

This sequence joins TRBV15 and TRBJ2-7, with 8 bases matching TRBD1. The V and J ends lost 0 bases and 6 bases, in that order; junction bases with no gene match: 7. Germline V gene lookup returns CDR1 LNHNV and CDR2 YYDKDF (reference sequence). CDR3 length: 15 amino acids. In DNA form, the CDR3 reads TGTGCCACCAGCAGAGATCTAGAGACAGGGGCCGAGCAGTACTTC. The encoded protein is CATSRDLETGAEQYF. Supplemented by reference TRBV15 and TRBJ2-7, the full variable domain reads DAMVIQNPRYQVTQFGKPVTLSCSQTLNHNVMYWYQQKSSQAPKLLFHYYDKDFNNEADTPDNFQSRRPNTSFCFLDIRSPGLGDTAMYLCATSRDLETGAEQYFGPGTRLTVT.

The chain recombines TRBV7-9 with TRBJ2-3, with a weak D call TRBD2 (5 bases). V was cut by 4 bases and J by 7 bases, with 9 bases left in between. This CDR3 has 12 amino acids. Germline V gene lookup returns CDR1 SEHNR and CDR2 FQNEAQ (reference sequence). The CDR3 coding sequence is TGTGCCAGCAGCTCCGGGGAATATACGCAGTATTTT. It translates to CASSSGEYTQYF.

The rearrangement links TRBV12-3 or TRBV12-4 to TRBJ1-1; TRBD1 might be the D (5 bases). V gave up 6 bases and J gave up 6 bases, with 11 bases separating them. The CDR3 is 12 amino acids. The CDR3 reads CASRGRAAEAFF. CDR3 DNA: TGTGCCAGCAGGGGACGGGCGGCTGAAGCTTTCTTT.

CDR3 amino acids: CASSSGQGAAEAFF. In nucleotides, the CDR3 is TGTGCCAGCAGTTCCGGACAGGGGGCCGCTGAAGCTTTCTTT. This sequence joins TRBV7-3 and TRBJ1-1; 11 bases are shared with TRBD1. This CDR3 comprises 14 residues. V lost 6 bases, J lost 6 bases, and 6 bases stayed unmatched. The germline V gene has CDR1 SGHTA and CDR2 FQGTGA.

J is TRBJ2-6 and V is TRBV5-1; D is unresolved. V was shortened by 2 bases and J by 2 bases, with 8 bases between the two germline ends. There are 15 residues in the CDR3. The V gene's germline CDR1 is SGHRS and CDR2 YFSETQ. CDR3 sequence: CASSFQPTGANVLTF. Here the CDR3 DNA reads TGCGCCAGCAGCTTTCAGCCAACTGGGGCCAACGTCCTGACTTTC.

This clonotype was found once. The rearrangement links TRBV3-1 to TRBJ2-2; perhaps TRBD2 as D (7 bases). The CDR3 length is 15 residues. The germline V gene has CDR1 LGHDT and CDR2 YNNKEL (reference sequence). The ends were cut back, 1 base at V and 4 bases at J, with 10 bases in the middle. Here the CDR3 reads CASSQAAGATGELFF. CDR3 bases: TGTGCCAGCAGCCAAGCGGCGGGGGCCACCGGGGAGCTGTTTTTT.

The CDR3 region is CAWEDDIHEQFF. CDR3 DNA: TGTGCCTGGGAAGATGACATCCATGAGCAGTTCTTC. This chain joins TRBV30 and TRBJ2-1; no clear D gene. The CDR3 spans 12 residues. Germline V gives CDR1 GTSNPN, CDR2 SVGIG (reference sequence). Trimming shortened V by 5 bases and J by 8 bases, and 13 bases separated the two germline ends.

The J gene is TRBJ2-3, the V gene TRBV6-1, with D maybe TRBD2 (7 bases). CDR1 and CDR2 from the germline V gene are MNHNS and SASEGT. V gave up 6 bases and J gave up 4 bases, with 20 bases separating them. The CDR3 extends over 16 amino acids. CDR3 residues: CASSSTDGGPPDTQYF. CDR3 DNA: TGTGCCAGCAGCAGTACTGACGGGGGGCCTCCAGATACGCAGTATTTT.